This T cell receptor (beta chain) came from a study of OX40 agonist ivuxolimab in advanced cancers. Turning to the study itself: While on treatment, patients had intravenous ivuxolimab at 0.01 to 10 mg/kg every 2 weeks.

The method was immunoSEQ multiplex PCR; TCRdb's version includes in-frame clones alone and lacks a portion of them. Among fewer than 25,000 clones, 75% to 90% were seen once, and the ten largest hold 9.5% to 10%. The V gene's germline CDR1 is SGHDT and CDR2 YYEEEE. This CDR3 region has 16 residues. V shed 6 bases and J 0 bases; nucleotides not matched to a gene: 12. This TCR was sampled from an adult with an advanced solid tumor such as melanoma, head and neck, liver or kidney cancer. The sequenced sample was CD4+ or CD8+ T cells sorted from blood, obtained in a trial of the OX40 agonist ivuxolimab. The J gene is TRBJ2-7, the V gene TRBV5-6, with 7 positions matching TRBD2. The CDR3 here is CASKGFRGSNSYEQYF. The CDR3 DNA sequence: TGTGCCAGCAAGGGCTTTCGCGGGAGTAACTCCTACGAGCAGTACTTC.